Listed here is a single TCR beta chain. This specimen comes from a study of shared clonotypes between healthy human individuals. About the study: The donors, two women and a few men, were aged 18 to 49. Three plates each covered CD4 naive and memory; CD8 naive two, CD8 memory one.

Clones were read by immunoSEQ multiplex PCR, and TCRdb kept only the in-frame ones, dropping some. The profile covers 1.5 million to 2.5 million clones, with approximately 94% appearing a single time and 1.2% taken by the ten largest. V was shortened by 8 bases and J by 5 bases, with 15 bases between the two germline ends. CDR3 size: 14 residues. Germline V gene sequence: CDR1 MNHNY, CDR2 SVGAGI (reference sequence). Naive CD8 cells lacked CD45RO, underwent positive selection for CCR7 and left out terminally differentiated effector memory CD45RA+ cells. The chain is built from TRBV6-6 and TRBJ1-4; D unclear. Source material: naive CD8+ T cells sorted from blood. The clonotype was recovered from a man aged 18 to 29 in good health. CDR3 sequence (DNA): TGTGCCAGCCGCTCCAGCCTCCAAAATGAAAAACTGTTTTTT. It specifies CASRSSLQNEKLFF.